This section outlines one T cell receptor beta chain sequence together with its context. This CDR3 contains 19 residues. V lost 1 base and J lost 5; bases outside the gene matches: 14. Germline V gene data show CDR1 as SGHVS and CDR2 as FNYEAQ. The sample comes from a study of blood T cell repertoires in COVID-19. Using immunoSEQ multiplex PCR, the repertoire was profiled, and TCRdb retains in-frame clones only, with some absent. Of about 210,000 clones in the sample, 80% to 90% were seen once. The clonotype originates from a man aged 50 or older with active or convalescent COVID-19. The chain links TRBV7-6 to TRBJ1-1, with 12 bases that match TRBD1. Sequences were obtained from peripheral blood. In DNA, the CDR3 is TGTGCCAGCAGCTTAGGGGGCCTTCCCGGGACAGGGGGCGGAACTGAAGCTTTCTTT. Protein sequence: CASSLGGLPGTGGGTEAFF.